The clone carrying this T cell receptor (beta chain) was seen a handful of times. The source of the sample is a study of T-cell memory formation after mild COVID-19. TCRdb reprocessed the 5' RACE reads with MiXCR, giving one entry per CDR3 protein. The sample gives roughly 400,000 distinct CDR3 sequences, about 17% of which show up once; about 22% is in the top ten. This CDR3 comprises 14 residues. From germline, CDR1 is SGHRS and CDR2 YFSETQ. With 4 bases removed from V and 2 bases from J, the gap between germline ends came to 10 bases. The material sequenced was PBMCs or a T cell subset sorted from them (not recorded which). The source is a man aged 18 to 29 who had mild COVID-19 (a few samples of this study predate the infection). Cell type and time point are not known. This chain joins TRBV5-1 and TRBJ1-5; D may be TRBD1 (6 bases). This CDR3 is CASSLDSRNQPQHF. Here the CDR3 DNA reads TGCGCCAGCAGCCTGGACAGTCGCAATCAGCCCCAGCATTTT.